The 25 T cell receptor beta chains in this list originate from one sample, sequenced in a study of T cells in Graves' hyperthyroidism and ophthalmopathy. Using RNA transcripts as the source, TCR beta CDR3 regions were amplified. HTBI primers were employed in a first-round RT-PCR of the TCR CDR3. In TCRdb, the multiplex PCR reads were re-called with MiXCR into one record per CDR3 protein. The sample has nearly 600,000 distinct CDR3 sequences, approximately 14% seen once; the top ten hold more than 5%. The material sequenced was blood. The receptors were sampled from a woman aged 30 to 39 with Graves' hyperthyroidism that later progressed to Graves' ophthalmopathy.

This clonotype was picked up many times. The chain employs TRBV30 and TRBJ1-2; D possibly corresponds to TRBD1 (6 bases). The CDR3 contains 13 residues. The germline V gene encodes CDR1 GTSNPN and CDR2 SVGIG (reference sequence). Trimming left V 2 bases short and J 6 bases short, with 13 bases between. In DNA form, the CDR3 reads TGTGCCTGGAGTCTACAGGGTACGGATGGCTACACCTTC. This translates into CAWSLQGTDGYTF.

This clonotype appeared many times. The rearrangement links TRBV7-2 to TRBJ2-3; 8 bases match TRBD1. Germline V gene data show CDR1 as SGHTA and CDR2 as FQGNSA. V was pared by 0 bases and J by 0 bases, with 2 bases of the junction left unmatched. There are 16 residues in the CDR3. The CDR3 nucleotides read TGTGCCAGCAGCTTAGCGCAGGGGGCGAGCACAGATACGCAGTATTTT. Protein: CASSLAQGASTDTQYF.

This clonotype was detected many times. This chain joins TRBV30 and TRBJ2-5, with D tentatively TRBD1 (6 bases). The germline V and J ends were trimmed by 3 bases and 4 bases, with 12 bases remaining between them. Germline loops: CDR1 GTSNPN, CDR2 SVGIG (reference sequence). This CDR3 is built from 13 residues. CDR3 nucleotide sequence: TGTGCCTGGAGGGGGGCAGGGCGAGAGACCCAGTACTTC. This codes for CAWRGAGRETQYF.

This clonotype was seen repeatedly, ten times or more. The chain has TRBV6-2 or TRBV6-3 and TRBJ1-5; D unresolved. The CDR3 sequence is 17 residues long. Trimming removed 0 bases at V and 0 bases at J, with 12 bases between. CDR1 MNHEY and CDR2 SVGEGT come from the germline V gene. This CDR3 is CASSYSAFRISNQPQHF. CDR3 sequence (DNA): TGTGCCAGCAGTTACTCGGCGTTCAGGATTAGCAATCAGCCCCAGCATTTT.

The sample holds many counts of this clonotype. V gene TRBV7-2 combines with J gene TRBJ2-5; D tentatively reads TRBD1 or TRBD2 (5 bases each). Germline CDR1 SGHTA, CDR2 FQGNSA. The CDR3 is 16 amino acids. The V end lost 5 bases, the J end lost 4 bases, and 20 bases lay between the germline ends. The CDR3, as DNA: TGTGCCAGCAGCACCCGAGGGACCTCCCGAGGAGAGACCCAGTACTTC. Translating it yields CASSTRGTSRGETQYF.

This clonotype was picked up many times. The chain joins TRBV11-2 to TRBJ2-1, with D unclear. Trimming took off 0 bases at V and 2 bases at J, with 11 bases between the two ends. Germline V lookup: CDR1 SGHAT, CDR2 FQNNGV. This CDR3 has 16 residues. CDR3 sequence reads: CASSLDLLPTYNEQFF. CDR3 bases: TGTGCCAGCAGCTTAGATCTACTACCTACCTACAATGAGCAGTTCTTC.

The chain links TRBV2 to TRBJ2-7, with 7 bases identical to TRBD1. The germline CDR1 and CDR2 sequences are SNHLY and FYNNEI. The CDR3 runs to 19 residues. V dropped 0 bases and J dropped 4; count of bases not matched to a gene: 18. The CDR3 loop reads CASSEASRQGLGGFYEQYF. The DNA of the CDR3 is TGTGCCAGCAGTGAAGCATCTAGACAGGGTTTAGGAGGATTTTACGAGCAGTACTTC.

This clonotype has a count of ten or more. CDR3: CASSLEDRTYEQYF. CDR3 nucleotides: TGCGCCAGCAGCTTGGAGGACAGGACCTACGAGCAGTACTTC. The chain couples TRBV5-1 to TRBJ2-7; 7 bases are a match to TRBD1. V was clipped by 0 bases and J by 2 bases; unmatched bases: 2. The CDR3 spans 14 residues. Germline assignment: CDR1 SGHRS and CDR2 YFSETQ.

This clonotype has a count of ten or more. This chain uses TRBV6-1 with TRBJ2-3, with D unclear. Trimming took 7 bases from V and 0 from J, leaving 8 bases between them. Per germline, CDR1 MNHNS and CDR2 SASEGT. This CDR3 is built from 13 residues. In nucleotides, the CDR3 is TGTGCCAGCACTACGCCTAGCACAGATACGCAGTATTTT. The encoded protein is CASTTPSTDTQYF.

In its sample, this clonotype was seen many times. This chain joins TRBV5-1 and TRBJ2-7; a weak D match, TRBD2 (5 bases). V was cut by 3 bases and J by 5 bases, with 15 bases left in between. Germline V gene data show CDR1 as SGHRS and CDR2 as YFSETQ. The CDR3 is 14 amino acids. As DNA, the CDR3 is TGCGCCAGCAGCTCGCTGGGAGACGCCGACGAGCAGTACTTC. Amino acid sequence: CASSSLGDADEQYF.

The J gene is TRBJ2-7, the V gene TRBV2; 10 bases align to TRBD2. The J segment lost 4 bases and the V segment lost 2 bases, leaving 8 bases of the junction unmatched. The CDR3 contains 16 residues. The germline V gene encodes CDR1 SNHLY and CDR2 FYNNEI. Written as DNA, the CDR3 is TGTGCCAGCAGTGAACTTGGGGGACTAGCGAGATACGAGCAGTACTTC. Protein: CASSELGGLARYEQYF.

CDR3 sequence (DNA): TGTGCCAGCAGGACAGGGAAGCTAGGAGAATCACCCCTCCACTTT. Translation gives CASRTGKLGESPLHF. The rearrangement uses TRBV12-3 or TRBV12-4 and TRBJ1-6; the match to TRBD1 covers 7 bases. The trim removed 6 bases at V and 10 bases at J, leaving 12 bases unmatched. The CDR3 length is 15 residues.

Concerning this clonotype: A much larger clone sits a single nucleotide away, making a read error possible. The chain joins TRBV19 to TRBJ2-6, with D perhaps TRBD2 (6 bases). This CDR3 spans 18 amino acids. CDR1 and CDR2 (germline): LNHDA, SQIVND (reference sequence). Here the CDR3 DNA reads TGTGCCGGTAGTACTCTTCCGGGACTTGGCTCTGGGGCCAACGTCCTGACTTTC. The encoded protein is CAGSTLPGLGSGANVLTF.

This clonotype was seen at least ten times. The rearrangement uses TRBV9 and TRBJ1-4; D perhaps matches TRBD1 (5 bases). CDR1 SGDLS and CDR2 YYNGEE come from the germline V gene. V dropped 0 bases and J dropped 5 bases, with 11 bases sitting between them. The CDR3 has 15 amino acids. CDR3: CASSVGAGGNEKLFF. CDR3 coding DNA: TGTGCCAGCAGCGTAGGGGCCGGGGGGAATGAAAAACTGTTTTTT.

This chain joins TRBV6-1 and TRBJ2-7, with a tentative D call TRBD2 (5 bases). The length of the CDR3 is 12 residues. V was cut by 7 bases and J by 2 bases, with 9 bases left in between. The V gene's germline CDR1 is MNHNS and CDR2 SASEGT. The CDR3 here is CASTSGTYEQYF. As DNA, the CDR3 is TGTGCCAGCACCTCGGGGACCTACGAGCAGTACTTC.

This clonotype has at least ten counts. J is TRBJ1-1 and V is TRBV12-3 or TRBV12-4, with D possibly matching TRBD1 (6 bases). The CDR3 extends over 12 amino acids. V shed 8 bases and J shed 6 bases, with 13 bases lying between them. CDR3 sequence: CASGEGGAEAFF. The CDR3, as DNA: TGTGCCAGCGGAGAGGGGGGCGCTGAAGCTTTCTTT.

This clonotype was detected many times. Here the CDR3 reads CASFRELYNEQFF. The CDR3 DNA follows: TGTGCCAGCTTTAGAGAGCTCTACAATGAGCAGTTCTTC. The chain uses TRBV6-1 and TRBJ2-1; D ambiguous. V lost 8 bases and J 3 bases, leaving 11 bases between the germline ends. This CDR3 is 13 amino acids long. Germline CDR1 reads MNHNS; CDR2 reads SASEGT.

Many counts were recorded for this clonotype. In DNA, the CDR3 is TGTGCCAGCACCCTCACCGGGGAGCTGTTTTTT. This codes for CASTLTGELFF. The chain employs TRBV12-3 or TRBV12-4 and TRBJ2-2; D remains unclear. V lost 7 bases and J 4 bases, leaving 4 bases between the germline ends. The CDR3 runs 11 residues.

This clonotype was found a few times. V usage is TRBV28 and J usage is TRBJ2-1; 11 bases line up with TRBD2. V shed 5 bases, J shed 8 bases, and the junction held 8 bases outside the gene matches. The CDR3 extends over 15 amino acids. Germline V gene sequence: CDR1 MDHEN, CDR2 SYDVKM. CDR3 bases: TGTGCCAGCAGTCTCCCCCAACTAGCGGGAGATGAGCAGTTCTTC. Its translation: CASSLPQLAGDEQFF.

This clonotype was seen repeatedly, ten times or more. The rearrangement uses TRBV5-1 and TRBJ2-1, with TRBD1 matching 8 bases. Germline CDR1 is SGHRS and CDR2 is YFSETQ. This CDR3 has 14 residues. With 3 bases clipped from V and 6 bases from J, the junction kept 5 bases outside the gene matches. The CDR3 protein is CASSSDRVGNEQFF. The CDR3 DNA sequence: TGCGCCAGCAGCTCGGACAGGGTCGGCAATGAGCAGTTCTTC.

At least ten counts were recorded for this clonotype. One base away lies a much larger clone, so this may be a sequencing read error. J is TRBJ2-3 and V is TRBV20-1; 9 bases are shared with TRBD2. The ends lost 8 bases at V and 9 bases at J; junction bases unmatched: 21. CDR3 size: 16 residues. Germline V gene sequence: CDR1 DFQATT, CDR2 SNEGSKA (reference sequence). The CDR3: CSTLTHSDLAGVTQYF. CDR3 coding DNA: TGCAGTACTCTTACCCACTCGGACTTAGCGGGAGTAACGCAGTATTTT.

V is TRBV28 and J is TRBJ2-2, with D possibly being TRBD2 (6 bases). CDR1 MDHEN and CDR2 SYDVKM come from the germline V gene. The CDR3 consists of 14 residues. V was pared by 3 bases and J by 7 bases, with 12 bases between. The CDR3 spells CASSFAGTFGELFF. CDR3 DNA sequence: TGTGCCAGCAGTTTTGCAGGGACTTTCGGGGAGCTGTTTTTT.

This clonotype was picked up many times. The chain uses TRBV6-1 and TRBJ2-1; 12 bases are a match to TRBD2. The CDR3 is 18 residues long. Unmatched junction bases numbered 6, after V lost 3 bases and J lost 0 bases. Germline CDR1 is MNHNS and CDR2 is SASEGT. As DNA, the CDR3 is TGTGCCAGCAGTGACGGGACTAGCGGGTCGAGCTCCTACAATGAGCAGTTCTTC. Translation: CASSDGTSGSSSYNEQFF.

This sequence joins TRBV20-1 and TRBJ1-4; 11 positions agree with TRBD1. Germline-derived CDR1 and CDR2 are DFQATT and SNEGSKA (reference sequence). This CDR3 has 15 amino acids. With 0 bases clipped from V and 6 bases from J, the junction kept 3 bases outside the gene matches. This CDR3 is CSARDQGQGDEKLFF. The CDR3 region has the DNA TGCAGTGCTAGAGATCAGGGACAGGGGGATGAAAAACTGTTTTTT.

The V and J genes are TRBV4-3 and TRBJ1-3; D is unresolved. This CDR3 spans 17 amino acids. The V gene's germline CDR1 is LGHNA and CDR2 YSLEER. The V and J ends lost 0 bases and 4 bases respectively, with 16 bases between them. CDR3: CASSQDSLGSIGNTIYF. DNA for the CDR3: TGCGCCAGCAGCCAAGACAGCCTCGGCAGCATAGGAAACACCATATATTTT.